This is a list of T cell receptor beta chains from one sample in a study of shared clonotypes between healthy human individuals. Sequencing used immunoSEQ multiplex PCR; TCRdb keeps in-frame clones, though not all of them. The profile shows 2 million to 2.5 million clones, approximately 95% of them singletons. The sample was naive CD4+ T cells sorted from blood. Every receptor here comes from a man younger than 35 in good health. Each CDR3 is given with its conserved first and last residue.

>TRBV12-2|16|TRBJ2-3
CASRLARAISTDTQYF
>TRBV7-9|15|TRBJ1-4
CASSRLAGTNEKLFF
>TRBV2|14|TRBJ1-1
CASSARLERTEAFF
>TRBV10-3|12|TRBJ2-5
CAIGLALETQYF
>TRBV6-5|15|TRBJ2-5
CASSYGDRGVETQYF
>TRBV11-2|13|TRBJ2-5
CASSPGVQETQYF
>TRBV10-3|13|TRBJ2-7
CAIGGGNPYEQYF
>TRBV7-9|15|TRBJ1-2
CASSLALVGNYGYTF
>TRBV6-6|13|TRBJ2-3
CASIKTGADTQYF
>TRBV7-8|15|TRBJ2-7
CASSLQGQGTYEQYF
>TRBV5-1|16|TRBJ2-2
CASSLDGVSNTGELFF
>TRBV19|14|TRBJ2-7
CASKGQGDPYEQYF
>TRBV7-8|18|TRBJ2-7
CASSQGTLAGHLPYEQYF
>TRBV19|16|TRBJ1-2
CASSDRDRDSDYGYTF
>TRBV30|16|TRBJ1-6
CAWNPPSTRNNSPLHF
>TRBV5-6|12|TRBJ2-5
CASSLGAETQYF
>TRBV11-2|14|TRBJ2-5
CASSGYVMGETQYF
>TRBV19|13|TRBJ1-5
CASSIGDRDPQHF
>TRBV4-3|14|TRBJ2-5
CASSQDRQGGTQYF
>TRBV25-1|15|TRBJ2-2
CASRPDRGNTGELFF
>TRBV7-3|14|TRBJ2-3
CASSLTFGADTQYF
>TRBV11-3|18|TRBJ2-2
CASTPGGGKGTNTGELFF
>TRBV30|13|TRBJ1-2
CAWSVPSNYGYTF
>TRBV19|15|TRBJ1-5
CASSIGTNLNQPQHF
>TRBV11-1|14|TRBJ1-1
CASSTEGGNTEAFF
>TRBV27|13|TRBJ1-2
CASSTEGAYGYTF
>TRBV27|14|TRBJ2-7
CASSLDRVAYEQYF
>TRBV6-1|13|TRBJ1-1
CASSVTSSTEAFF
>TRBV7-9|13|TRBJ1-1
CASTTERDTEAFF
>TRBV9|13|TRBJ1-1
CASSAQTGTEAFF
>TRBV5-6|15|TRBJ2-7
CASSLPGTAIYEQYF
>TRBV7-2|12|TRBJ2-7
CASSLEDPVQYF
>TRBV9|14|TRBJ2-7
CASSPRTSGGRAYF
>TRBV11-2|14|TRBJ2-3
CASSLRANADTQYF
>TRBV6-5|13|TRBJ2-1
CASRGDLVQFQFF
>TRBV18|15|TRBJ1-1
CASSPPKGAGTEAFF
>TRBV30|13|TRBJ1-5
CAWAVAGNQPQHF
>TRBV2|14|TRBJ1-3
CASSGLDSANTIYF
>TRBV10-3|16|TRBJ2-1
CAISETSGGLYNEQFF
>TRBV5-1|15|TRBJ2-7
CASSLESGPGGEQYF
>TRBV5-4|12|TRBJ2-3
CASSPTTDTQYF
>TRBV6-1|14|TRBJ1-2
CASRDRGTNYGYTF
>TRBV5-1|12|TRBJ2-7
CASSTGQGEQYF
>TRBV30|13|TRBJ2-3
CAYLGTSTDTQYF
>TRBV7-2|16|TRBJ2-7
CASSLAAAGLTYEQYF